The rows below give T cell receptor beta chains drawn from one sample of a study of T cell responses to AZD1222 COVID-19 vaccine. This table comes from immunoSEQ multiplex PCR, and its TCRdb copy is limited to in-frame clones, with some not included. The table records around 150,000 clones, around 94% of them present only once. The material was peripheral blood, obtained on day 0 of AZD1222 vaccination. These receptors were collected from an adult in good health. Both conserved end residues are part of each CDR3. D genes are given only for firm matches. Size is omitted from some rows. Given values are once, few, many or a class for expanded clones.

V gene,D gene,J gene,clone size,CDR3 protein,CDR3 DNA
TRBV5-4,-,TRBJ2-1,-,CASSFPGSNEQFF,TGTGCCAGCAGCTTCCCGGGAAGTAATGAGCAGTTCTTC
TRBV11-3,TRBD2,TRBJ2-1,once,CASSLRRAGGENEQFF,TGTGCCAGCAGCTTAAGGAGGGCGGGAGGGGAAAATGAGCAGTTCTTC
TRBV19,TRBD1,TRBJ1-2,-,CASSSPRMDRERGYTF,TGTGCCAGTAGTAGTCCCCGGATGGACAGGGAACGAGGCTACACCTTC
TRBV5-4,-,TRBJ1-6,-,CASSLDGSGGRPNSPLHF,TGTGCCAGCAGCTTGGACGGGTCGGGAGGCAGACCTAATTCACCCCTCCACTTT
TRBV4-1,-,TRBJ2-2,-,CASSQERARSTGELFF,TGCGCCAGCAGCCAAGAACGAGCTAGGAGCACCGGGGAGCTGTTTTTT
TRBV7-6,TRBD1,TRBJ2-1,once,CASSPGTGVLRAQAEQFF,TGTGCCAGCAGCCCCGGGACAGGGGTGTTAAGGGCACAGGCTGAGCAGTTCTTC
TRBV2,TRBD2,TRBJ2-2,-,CASSERGRANTGELFF,TGTGCCAGCAGTGAACGCGGGAGAGCTAACACCGGGGAGCTGTTTTTT
TRBV29-1,TRBD1,TRBJ1-1,once,CSVAPGQGRNTEAFF,TGCAGCGTCGCCCCGGGACAGGGACGGAACACTGAAGCTTTCTTT
TRBV5-1,TRBD1,TRBJ1-1,-,CASSWSQGMTTEAFF,TGCGCCAGCAGCTGGTCACAGGGGATGACCACTGAAGCTTTCTTT
TRBV6-5,-,TRBJ1-2,-,CASSFNFGGVSGYTF,TGTGCCAGCAGTTTTAATTTTGGGGGCGTCTCTGGCTACACCTTC
TRBV28,-,TRBJ1-4,-,CASSLSAGSSTGNEKLFF,TGTGCCAGCAGTTTATCGGCGGGTTCCTCCACGGGTAATGAAAAACTGTTTTTT
TRBV27,-,TRBJ2-7,-,CASSWANNYEQYF,TGTGCCAGCAGTTGGGCGAACAACTACGAGCAGTACTTC
TRBV3-1/TRBV3-2,-,TRBJ1-1,-,CASSHRSRDTEAFF,TGTGCCAGCAGTCACAGAAGTAGGGACACTGAAGCTTTCTTT
TRBV28,-,TRBJ1-2,-,CASAGQYGYTF,TGTGCCAGCGCGGGGCAATATGGCTACACCTTC
TRBV27,-,TRBJ1-2,-,CASSPRRGESGYTF,TGTGCCAGCAGTCCACGAAGGGGGGAGTCTGGCTACACCTTC
TRBV10-3,TRBD1,TRBJ1-3,-,CAISESSGGPGNTIYF,TGTGCCATCAGTGAGTCGTCAGGGGGGCCAGGAAACACCATATATTTT
TRBV28,TRBD2,TRBJ2-7,-,CASSSAPGLRYEQYF,TGTGCCAGCAGTTCAGCTCCGGGACTACGCTACGAGCAGTACTTC
TRBV21-1,-,TRBJ2-7,-,CASSKAPCGPRDCEQYF,TGTGCCAGCAGCAAAGCCCCGTGCGGACCTAGGGACTGCGAGCAGTACTTC
TRBV6-5,-,TRBJ2-3,-,CASTQGPRDTQYF,TGTGCCAGCACCCAAGGCCCTCGAGATACGCAGTATTTT
TRBV10-3,-,TRBJ1-4,-,CAISPTNEKLFF,TGTGCCATCAGTCCTACTAATGAAAAACTGTTTTTT
TRBV28,TRBD1,TRBJ2-4,-,CASSLTGGRQNIQYF,TGTGCCAGCAGTTTGACAGGGGGCCGACAAAACATTCAGTACTTC
TRBV5-1,-,TRBJ1-1,-,CASSLEPNTEAFF,TGCGCCAGCAGCTTGGAGCCTAACACTGAAGCTTTCTTT
TRBV3-1/TRBV3-2,-,TRBJ2-1,-,CASSLQGSLAHNEQFF,TGTGCCAGCAGCCTCCAGGGGAGTTTGGCACACAATGAGCAGTTCTTC
TRBV9,TRBD2,TRBJ2-1,-,CASSGLGTSGSNEQFF,TGTGCCAGCAGCGGACTTGGGACTAGCGGGAGTAATGAGCAGTTCTTC
TRBV6-5,-,TRBJ1-1,-,CASTRTEAGGTEAFF,TGTGCCAGCACCCGTACAGAGGCAGGAGGCACTGAAGCTTTCTTT
TRBV5-6,TRBD2,TRBJ2-2,-,CASSLTGGNTGELFF,TGTGCCAGCAGCTTGACGGGGGGGAACACCGGGGAGCTGTTTTTT
TRBV29-1,TRBD1,TRBJ1-5,few,CSVGDRGDQPQHF,TGCAGCGTTGGGGACAGGGGCGATCAGCCCCAGCATTTT
TRBV6-1,-,TRBJ1-5,-,CASSEVNQPQHF,TGTGCCAGCAGTGAAGTAAATCAGCCCCAGCATTTT
TRBV15,-,TRBJ1-5,once,CATSRDINPRPQHF,TGTGCCACCAGCAGGGACATCAATCCGAGGCCCCAGCATTTT
TRBV5-1,-,TRBJ2-1,-,CASSLDSYNEQFF,TGCGCCAGCAGCTTGGACAGCTACAATGAGCAGTTCTTC
TRBV18,-,TRBJ2-7,-,CASSDPLAWSSYEQYF,TGTGCCAGCTCAGATCCCCTTGCATGGAGTTCCTACGAGCAGTACTTC
TRBV5-4,-,TRBJ1-2,-,CASSLASVGLTYGYTF,TGTGCCAGCAGCTTGGCTTCGGTAGGGTTAACCTATGGCTACACCTTC
TRBV20-1,-,TRBJ2-5,-,CSASRGGETQYF,TGCAGTGCTAGTAGGGGCGGGGAGACCCAGTACTTC
TRBV28,-,TRBJ1-1,once,CASDGINTEAFF,TGTGCCAGCGACGGAATTAACACTGAAGCTTTCTTT
TRBV6-6,TRBD2,TRBJ2-3,-,CASSYGASGTSQYF,TGTGCCAGCAGTTACGGGGCTAGCGGGACCTCGCAGTATTTT
TRBV18,TRBD1,TRBJ1-3,-,CASRNRGSGNTIYF,TGTGCCAGCAGGAACAGGGGCTCTGGAAACACCATATATTTT
TRBV29-1,-,TRBJ1-2,-,CSVEPGLNGYTF,TGCAGCGTTGAACCAGGGTTAAATGGCTACACCTTC
TRBV2,TRBD1,TRBJ1-1,-,CASRTGGAYTEAFF,TGTGCCAGCAGAACAGGGGGCGCGTACACTGAAGCTTTCTTT
TRBV24-1,-,TRBJ1-2,-,CATSTPDRTGGYTF,TGTGCCACCAGTACCCCGGACCGGACGGGTGGCTACACCTTC
TRBV19,-,TRBJ1-2,few,CASSPDGNYGYTF,TGTGCCAGTAGCCCGGACGGGAACTATGGCTACACCTTC
TRBV7-8,-,TRBJ1-3,-,CASSLVRGGTHSGNTIYF,TGTGCCAGCAGCTTAGTCCGCGGGGGCACCCACTCTGGAAACACCATATATTTT